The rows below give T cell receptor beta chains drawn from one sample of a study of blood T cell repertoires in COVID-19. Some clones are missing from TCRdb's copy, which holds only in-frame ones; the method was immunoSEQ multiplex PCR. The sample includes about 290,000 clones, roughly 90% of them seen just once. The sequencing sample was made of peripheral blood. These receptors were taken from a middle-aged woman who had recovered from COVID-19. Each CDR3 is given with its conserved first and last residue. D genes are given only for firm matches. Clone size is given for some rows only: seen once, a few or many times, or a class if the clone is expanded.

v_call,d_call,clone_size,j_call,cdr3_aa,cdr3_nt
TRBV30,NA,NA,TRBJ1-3,CAWSLPGGGGGNTIYF,TGTGCCTGGAGCCTGCCCGGGGGGGGTGGTGGAAACACCATATATTTT
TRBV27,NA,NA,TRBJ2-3,CASSLGIAGTQYF,TGTGCCAGCAGTTTGGGGATCGCGGGTACGCAGTATTTT
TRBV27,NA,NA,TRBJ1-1,CASSLVWDSEAFF,TGTGCCAGCAGTTTAGTTTGGGACTCTGAAGCTTTCTTT
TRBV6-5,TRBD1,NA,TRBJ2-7,CASGSGQGAGEQYF,TGTGCCAGCGGATCGGGACAGGGGGCGGGGGAGCAGTACTTC
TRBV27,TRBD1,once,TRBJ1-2,CASAQIGQGVNYGYTF,TGTGCCAGCGCCCAGATAGGGCAGGGGGTCAACTATGGCTACACCTTC
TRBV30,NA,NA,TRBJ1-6,CAWSVPEILIRSYNSPLHF,TGTGCCTGGAGTGTCCCGGAGATCCTGATCCGCTCCTATAATTCACCCCTCCACTTT
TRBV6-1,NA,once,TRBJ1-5,CASSESASLGYSNQPQHF,TGTGCCAGCAGTGAATCTGCTTCGCTAGGTTATAGCAATCAGCCCCAGCATTTT
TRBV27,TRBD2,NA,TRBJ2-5,CASSSFLAGVGETQYF,TGTGCCAGCAGTTCTTTCCTAGCGGGAGTCGGGGAGACCCAGTACTTC
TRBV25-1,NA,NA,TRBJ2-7,CASSESPGQAFLYEQYF,TGTGCCAGCAGTGAATCGCCTGGGCAGGCCTTTCTCTACGAGCAGTACTTC
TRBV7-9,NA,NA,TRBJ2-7,CASSSPGRGSYEQYF,TGTGCCAGCAGCTCCCCCGGTCGGGGTTCCTACGAGCAGTACTTC
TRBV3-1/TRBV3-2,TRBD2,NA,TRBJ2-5,CASSQGVTSGTSQYF,TGTGCCAGCAGCCAGGGGGTGACTAGCGGGACAAGCCAGTACTTC
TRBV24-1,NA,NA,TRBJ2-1,CATSDSSYNEQFF,TGTGCCACCAGTGACAGCTCCTACAATGAGCAGTTCTTC
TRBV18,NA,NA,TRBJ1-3,CASSPRTETGNTIYF,TGTGCCAGCTCACCAAGGACTGAGACCGGAAACACCATATATTTT
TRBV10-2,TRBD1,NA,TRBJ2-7,CASSESGGNYEQYF,TGCGCCAGCAGTGAGTCAGGGGGCAACTACGAGCAGTACTTC
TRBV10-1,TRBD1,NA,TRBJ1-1,CASSAGTGLGTEAFF,TGCGCCAGCAGTGCCGGGACAGGGTTGGGCACTGAAGCTTTCTTT
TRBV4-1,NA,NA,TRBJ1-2,CASSQVHSSPSGGYTF,TGCGCCAGCAGCCAAGTTCACAGTTCCCCTTCTGGGGGCTACACCTTC
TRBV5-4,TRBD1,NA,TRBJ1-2,CASSLAGQAYGYTF,TGTGCCAGCAGCTTGGCGGGACAGGCCTATGGCTACACCTTC
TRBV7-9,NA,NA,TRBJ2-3,CASSSRGGPEMTQYF,TGTGCCAGCAGTTCTAGGGGTGGGCCTGAGATGACGCAGTATTTT
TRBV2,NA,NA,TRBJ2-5,CASSAVETQYF,TGTGCCAGCAGTGCTGTGGAGACCCAGTACTTC
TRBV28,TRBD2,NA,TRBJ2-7,CASSLLGAGGDEQYF,TGTGCCAGCAGTCTACTTGGGGCGGGAGGCGACGAGCAGTACTTC
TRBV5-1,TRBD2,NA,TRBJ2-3,CASSSGTSDAADTQYF,TGCGCCAGCAGCTCAGGGACTAGCGACGCCGCAGATACGCAGTATTTT
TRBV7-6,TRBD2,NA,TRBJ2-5,CASSRLAGGNQETQYF,TGTGCCAGCAGCCGACTAGCGGGAGGCAACCAAGAGACCCAGTACTTC
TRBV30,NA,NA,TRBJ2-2,CAWSVQQVGELFF,TGTGCCTGGAGTGTCCAGCAGGTCGGGGAGCTGTTTTTT
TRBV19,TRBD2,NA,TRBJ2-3,CASSTIGEGGTDTQYF,TGTGCCAGTAGTACAATCGGGGAGGGTGGCACAGATACGCAGTATTTT
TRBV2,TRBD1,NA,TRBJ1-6,CASRGTENSPLHF,TGTGCCAGCAGGGGGACAGAAAATTCACCCCTCCACTTT
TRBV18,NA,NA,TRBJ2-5,CASSPRTANSQETQYF,TGTGCCAGCTCACCTAGGACAGCCAACTCCCAAGAGACCCAGTACTTC
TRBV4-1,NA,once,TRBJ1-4,CASSQVAREKLFF,TGCGCCAGCAGCCAAGTCGCGAGGGAAAAACTGTTTTTT
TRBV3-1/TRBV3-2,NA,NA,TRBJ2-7,CASSQTRGFIYEQYF,TGTGCCAGCAGCCAAACCAGGGGCTTCATCTACGAGCAGTACTTC
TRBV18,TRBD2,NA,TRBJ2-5,CASSPGVGTSGSETQYF,TGTGCCAGCTCACCAGGCGTCGGGACTAGCGGGAGTGAGACCCAGTACTTC
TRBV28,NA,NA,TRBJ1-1,CASTPSTNTEAFF,TGTGCCAGCACCCCGAGTACGAACACTGAAGCTTTCTTT
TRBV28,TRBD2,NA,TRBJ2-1,CASSLLGREGHNEQFF,TGTGCCAGCAGTTTATTAGGGCGGGAGGGCCACAATGAGCAGTTCTTC
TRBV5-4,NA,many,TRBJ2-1,CASSLEVAVSYNEQFF,TGTGCCAGCAGCCTTGAGGTGGCGGTATCCTACAATGAGCAGTTCTTC
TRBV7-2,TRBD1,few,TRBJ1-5,CASSFAGGSLNQPQHF,TGTGCCAGCAGCTTCGCAGGGGGTAGCCTTAATCAGCCCCAGCATTTT
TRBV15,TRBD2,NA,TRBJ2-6,CATSRDVGGSSGANVLTF,TGTGCCACCAGCAGAGATGTTGGCGGGAGCTCTGGGGCCAACGTCCTGACTTTC
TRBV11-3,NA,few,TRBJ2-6,CASSRQPTGANVLTF,TGTGCCAGCAGCCGACAGCCTACTGGGGCCAACGTCCTGACTTTC
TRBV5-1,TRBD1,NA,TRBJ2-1,CASSLGTGDNEQFF,TGCGCCAGCAGCTTGGGGACAGGGGACAATGAGCAGTTCTTC
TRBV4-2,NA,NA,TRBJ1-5,CASSQEGTSRGQPQHF,TGTGCCAGCAGCCAAGAAGGGACTAGCCGTGGTCAGCCCCAGCATTTT
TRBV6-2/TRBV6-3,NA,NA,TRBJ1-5,CASSQGQPQHF,TGTGCCAGCAGTCAGGGTCAGCCCCAGCATTTT
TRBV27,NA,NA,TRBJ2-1,CASSQRQGLRNEQFF,TGTGCCAGCAGCCAGAGGCAGGGGTTGAGGAATGAGCAGTTCTTC
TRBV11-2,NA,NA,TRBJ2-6,CASSLERYSGANVLTF,TGTGCCAGCAGCTTAGAACGGTACTCTGGGGCCAACGTCCTGACTTTC
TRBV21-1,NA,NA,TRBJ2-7,CASSKNWLAASYEQYF,TGTGCCAGCAGCAAAAATTGGCTAGCGGCCTCCTACGAGCAGTACTTC
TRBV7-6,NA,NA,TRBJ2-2,CASSLTDTGELFF,TGTGCCAGCAGCTTAACAGACACCGGGGAGCTGTTTTTT
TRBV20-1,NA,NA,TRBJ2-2,CSASYGSGTGELFF,TGCAGTGCTAGTTACGGGAGTGGTACCGGGGAGCTGTTTTTT
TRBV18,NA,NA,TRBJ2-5,CASSTQETQYF,TGTGCCAGCTCAACTCAAGAGACCCAGTACTTC
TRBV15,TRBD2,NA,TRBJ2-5,CATSRDQGAGVGETQYF,TGTGCCACCAGCAGAGATCAGGGAGCGGGAGTGGGGGAGACCCAGTACTTC
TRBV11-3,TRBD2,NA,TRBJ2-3,CASMGGTSDTDTQYF,TGTGCCAGCATGGGGGGGACTAGCGACACAGATACGCAGTATTTT
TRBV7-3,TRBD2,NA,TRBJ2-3,CASSLGLAGKDTQYF,TGTGCCAGCAGCCTAGGACTAGCGGGAAAAGATACGCAGTATTTT
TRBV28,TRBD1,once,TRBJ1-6,CASRPPPGQGLLSSPLHF,TGTGCCAGCAGGCCGCCCCCGGGACAGGGCCTTTTAAGTTCACCCCTCCACTTT